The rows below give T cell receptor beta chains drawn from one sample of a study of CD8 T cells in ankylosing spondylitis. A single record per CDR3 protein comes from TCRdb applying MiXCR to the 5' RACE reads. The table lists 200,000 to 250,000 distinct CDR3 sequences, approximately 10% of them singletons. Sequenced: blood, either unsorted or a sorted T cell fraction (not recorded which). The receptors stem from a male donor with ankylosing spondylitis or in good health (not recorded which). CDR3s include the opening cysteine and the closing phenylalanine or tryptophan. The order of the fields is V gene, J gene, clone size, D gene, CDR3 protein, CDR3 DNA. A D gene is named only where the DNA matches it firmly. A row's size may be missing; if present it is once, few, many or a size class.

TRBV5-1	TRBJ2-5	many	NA	CASSLGLRTTQETQYF	TGCGCCAGCAGCTTGGGTCTTCGGACTACCCAAGAGACCCAGTACTTC
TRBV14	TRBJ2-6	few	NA	CASSHSGANVLTF	TGTGCCAGCAGCCACTCTGGGGCCAACGTCCTGACTTTC
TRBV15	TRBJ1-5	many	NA	CATSRGDKQNQPQHF	TGTGCCACCAGCAGAGGGGACAAACAGAATCAGCCCCAGCATTTT
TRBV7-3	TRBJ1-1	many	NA	CASSVRAQNTEAFF	TGTGCCAGCAGCGTTCGGGCCCAGAACACTGAAGCTTTCTTT
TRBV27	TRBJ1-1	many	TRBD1	CASSLYRGNTEAFF	TGTGCCAGCAGTTTATACAGGGGGAACACTGAAGCTTTCTTT
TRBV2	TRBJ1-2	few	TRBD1	CASRRDRSSGYTF	TGTGCCAGCAGACGGGACAGGTCGTCCGGCTACACCTTC
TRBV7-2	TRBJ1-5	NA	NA	CASSLGSGTLQPQHF	TGTGCCAGCAGCTTAGGATCCGGGACATTGCAGCCCCAGCATTTT
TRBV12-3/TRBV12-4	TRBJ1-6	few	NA	CASSPAAYNSPLHF	TGTGCCAGCAGTCCGGCGGCCTATAATTCACCCCTCCACTTT
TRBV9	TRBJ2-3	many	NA	CASSKAFQRGTDTQYF	TGTGCCAGCAGCAAAGCCTTCCAGCGGGGCACAGATACGCAGTATTTT
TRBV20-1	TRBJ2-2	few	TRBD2	CSARPPSGGPNTGELFF	TGCAGTGCTAGGCCCCCTAGCGGGGGGCCTAACACCGGGGAGCTGTTTTTT
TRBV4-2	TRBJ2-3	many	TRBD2	CASSQESGGRTDTQYF	TGTGCCAGCAGCCAAGAATCGGGGGGGCGGACAGATACGCAGTATTTT
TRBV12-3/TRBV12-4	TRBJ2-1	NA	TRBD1	CASRGTGRDEQFF	TGTGCCAGCAGAGGGACAGGGAGGGATGAGCAGTTCTTC
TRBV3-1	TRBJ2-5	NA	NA	CASSQGAWETQYF	TGTGCCAGCAGCCAGGGGGCATGGGAGACCCAGTACTTC
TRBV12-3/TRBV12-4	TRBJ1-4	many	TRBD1	CASSRDRGDEKLFF	TGTGCCAGCAGCCGAGACAGGGGGGATGAAAAACTGTTTTTT
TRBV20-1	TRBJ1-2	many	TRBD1	CSAVDGDSLNYGYTF	TGCAGTGCCGTAGATGGGGACAGCCTTAACTATGGCTACACCTTC
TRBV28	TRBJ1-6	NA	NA	CASSGLLLNSPLHF	TGTGCCAGCAGCGGGCTTCTACTCAATTCACCCCTCCACTTT
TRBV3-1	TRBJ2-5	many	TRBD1	CASSQVGQGRTQYF	TGTGCCAGCAGCCAAGTGGGACAGGGGAGGACCCAGTACTTC
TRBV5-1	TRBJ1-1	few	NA	CASSFGRGMNTEAFF	TGCGCCAGCAGCTTTGGCAGGGGAATGAACACTGAAGCTTTCTTT
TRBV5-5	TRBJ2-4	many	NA	CASSLAEELNIQYF	TGTGCCAGCAGCTTGGCCGAGGAGCTAAACATTCAGTACTTC
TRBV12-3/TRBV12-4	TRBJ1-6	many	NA	CASRTGTDNSPLHF	TGTGCCAGCAGGACCGGGACGGATAATTCACCCCTCCACTTT
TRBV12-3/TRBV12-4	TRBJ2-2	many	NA	CASSVQALNTGELFF	TGTGCCAGCAGTGTTCAGGCATTGAACACCGGGGAGCTGTTTTTT
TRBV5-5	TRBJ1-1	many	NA	CASSLEAGSEAFF	TGTGCCAGCAGCCTGGAGGCAGGGAGTGAAGCTTTCTTT
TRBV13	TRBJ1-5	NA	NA	CASSDSRQANKVKGSIRQPQHF	TGTGCCAGCAGCGACTCCCGACAGGCTAACAAGGTAAAGGGAAGTATCCGGCAGCCCCAGCATTTT
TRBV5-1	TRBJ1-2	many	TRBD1	CASSWEDRSNYGYTF	TGCGCCAGCAGCTGGGAGGACAGGAGCAACTATGGCTACACCTTC